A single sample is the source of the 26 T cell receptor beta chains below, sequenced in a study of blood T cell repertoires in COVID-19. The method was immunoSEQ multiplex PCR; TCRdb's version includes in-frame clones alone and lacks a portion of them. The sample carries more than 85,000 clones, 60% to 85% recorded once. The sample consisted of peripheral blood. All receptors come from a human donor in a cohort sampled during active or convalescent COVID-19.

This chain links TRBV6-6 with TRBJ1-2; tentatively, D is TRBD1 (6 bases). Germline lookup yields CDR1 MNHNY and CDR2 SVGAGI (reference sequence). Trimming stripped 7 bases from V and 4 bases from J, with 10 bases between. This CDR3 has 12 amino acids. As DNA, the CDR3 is TGTGCCAGCACTATGGACAGCTATGGCTACACCTTC. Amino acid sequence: CASTMDSYGYTF.

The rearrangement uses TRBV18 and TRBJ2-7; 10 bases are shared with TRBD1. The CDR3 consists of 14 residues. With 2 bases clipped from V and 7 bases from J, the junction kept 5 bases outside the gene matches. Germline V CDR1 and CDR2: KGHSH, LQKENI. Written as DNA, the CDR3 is TGTGCCAGCTCACCAATGGACAGGGGGGGAGAGCAGTACTTC. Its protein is CASSPMDRGGEQYF.

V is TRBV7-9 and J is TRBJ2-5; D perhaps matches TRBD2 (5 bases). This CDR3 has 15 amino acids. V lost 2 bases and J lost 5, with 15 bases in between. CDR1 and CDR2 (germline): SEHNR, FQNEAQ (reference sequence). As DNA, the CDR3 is TGTGCCAGCAGCTTACGCCGAATAGCGCAGGAGACCCAGTACTTC. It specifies CASSLRRIAQETQYF.

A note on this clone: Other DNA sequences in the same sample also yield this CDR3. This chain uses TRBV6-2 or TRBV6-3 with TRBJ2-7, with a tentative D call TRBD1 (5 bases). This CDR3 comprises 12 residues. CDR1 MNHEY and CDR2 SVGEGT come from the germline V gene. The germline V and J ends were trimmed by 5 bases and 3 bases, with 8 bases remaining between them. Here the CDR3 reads CASSPQGYEQYF. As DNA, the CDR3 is TGTGCCAGCAGTCCCCAGGGCTACGAGCAGTACTTC.

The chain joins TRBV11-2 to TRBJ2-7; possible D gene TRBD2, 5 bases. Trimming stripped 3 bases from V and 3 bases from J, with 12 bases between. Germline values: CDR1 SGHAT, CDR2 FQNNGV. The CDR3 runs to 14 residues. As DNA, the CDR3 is TGTGCCAGCAGCTTGGACTGGCTGATCTACGAGCAGTACTTC. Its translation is CASSLDWLIYEQYF.

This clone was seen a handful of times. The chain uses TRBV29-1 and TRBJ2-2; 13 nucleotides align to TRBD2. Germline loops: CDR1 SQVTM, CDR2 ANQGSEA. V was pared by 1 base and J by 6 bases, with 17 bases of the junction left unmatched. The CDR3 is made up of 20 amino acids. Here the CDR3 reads CSVEVYARLAGGRTAGELFF. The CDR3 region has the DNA TGCAGCGTTGAAGTCTATGCGAGACTAGCGGGGGGCAGGACGGCCGGGGAGCTGTTTTTT.

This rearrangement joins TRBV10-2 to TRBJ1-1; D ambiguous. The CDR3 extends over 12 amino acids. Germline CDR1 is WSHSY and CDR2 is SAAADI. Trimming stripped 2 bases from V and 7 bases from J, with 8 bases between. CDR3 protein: CASSEVSFEAFF. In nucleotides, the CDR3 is TGCGCCAGCAGTGAGGTCAGTTTTGAAGCTTTCTTT.

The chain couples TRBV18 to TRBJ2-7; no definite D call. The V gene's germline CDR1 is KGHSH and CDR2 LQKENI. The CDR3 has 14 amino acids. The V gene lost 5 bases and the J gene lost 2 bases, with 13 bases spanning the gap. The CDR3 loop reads CASSDGPWAYEQYF. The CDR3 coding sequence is TGTGCCAGCTCAGATGGGCCATGGGCCTACGAGCAGTACTTC.

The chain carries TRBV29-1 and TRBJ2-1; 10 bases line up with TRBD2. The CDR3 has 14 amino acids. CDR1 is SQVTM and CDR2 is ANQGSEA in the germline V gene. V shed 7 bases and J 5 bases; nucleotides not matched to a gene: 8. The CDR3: CSARLAGENNEQFF. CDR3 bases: TGCAGCGCCCGCCTAGCGGGAGAAAACAATGAGCAGTTCTTC.

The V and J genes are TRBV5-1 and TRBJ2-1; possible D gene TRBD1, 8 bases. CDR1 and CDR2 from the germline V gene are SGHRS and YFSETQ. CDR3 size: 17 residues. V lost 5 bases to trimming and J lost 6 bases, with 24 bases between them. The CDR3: CASSNRVSDREGNEQFF. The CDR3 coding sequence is TGCGCCAGCAGTAATAGGGTATCGGACAGGGAGGGCAATGAGCAGTTCTTC.

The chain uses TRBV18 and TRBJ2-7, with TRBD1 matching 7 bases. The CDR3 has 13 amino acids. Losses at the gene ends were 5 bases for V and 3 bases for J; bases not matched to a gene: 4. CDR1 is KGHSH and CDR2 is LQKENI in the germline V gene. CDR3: CASSIRQGYEQYF. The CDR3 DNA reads TGTGCCAGCTCAATTCGACAGGGCTACGAGCAGTACTTC.

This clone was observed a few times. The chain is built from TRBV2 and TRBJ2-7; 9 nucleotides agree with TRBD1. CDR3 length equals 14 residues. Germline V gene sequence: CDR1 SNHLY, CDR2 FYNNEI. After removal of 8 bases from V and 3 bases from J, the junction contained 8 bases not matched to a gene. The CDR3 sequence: CASGRDRAYYEQYF. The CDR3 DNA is TGTGCCAGCGGCCGGGACAGGGCCTACTACGAGCAGTACTTC.

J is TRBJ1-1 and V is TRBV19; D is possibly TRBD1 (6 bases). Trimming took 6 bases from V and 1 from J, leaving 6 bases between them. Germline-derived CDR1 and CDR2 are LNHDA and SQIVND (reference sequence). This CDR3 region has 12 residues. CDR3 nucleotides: TGTGCCAGTAGGACAGGGAACACTGAAGCTTTCTTT. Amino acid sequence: CASRTGNTEAFF.

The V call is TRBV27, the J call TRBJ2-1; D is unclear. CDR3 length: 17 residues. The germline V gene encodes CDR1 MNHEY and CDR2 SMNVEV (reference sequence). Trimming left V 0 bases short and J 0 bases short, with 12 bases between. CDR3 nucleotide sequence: TGTGCCAGCAGTTTATCTTGGAGTCAGAGCTCCTACAATGAGCAGTTCTTC. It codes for CASSLSWSQSSYNEQFF.

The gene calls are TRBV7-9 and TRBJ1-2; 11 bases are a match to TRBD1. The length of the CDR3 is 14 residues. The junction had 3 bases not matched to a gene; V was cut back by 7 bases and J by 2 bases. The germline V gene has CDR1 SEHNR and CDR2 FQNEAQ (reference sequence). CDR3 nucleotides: TGTGCCAGCACCCGGACAGGGGGCAACTATGGCTACACCTTC. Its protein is CASTRTGGNYGYTF.

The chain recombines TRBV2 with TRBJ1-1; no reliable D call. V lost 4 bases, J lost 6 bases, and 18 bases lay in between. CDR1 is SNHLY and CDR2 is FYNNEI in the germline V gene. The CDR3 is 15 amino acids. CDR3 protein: CASSVPSFVQAEAFF. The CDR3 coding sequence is TGTGCCAGCAGTGTCCCATCCTTTGTTCAGGCTGAAGCTTTCTTT. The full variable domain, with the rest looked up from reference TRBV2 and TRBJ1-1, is EPEVTQTPSHQVTQMGQEVILRCVPISNHLYFYWYRQILGQKVEFLVSFYNNEISEKSEIFDDQFSVERPDGSNFTLKIRSTKLEDSAMYFCASSVPSFVQAEAFFGQGTRLTVV.

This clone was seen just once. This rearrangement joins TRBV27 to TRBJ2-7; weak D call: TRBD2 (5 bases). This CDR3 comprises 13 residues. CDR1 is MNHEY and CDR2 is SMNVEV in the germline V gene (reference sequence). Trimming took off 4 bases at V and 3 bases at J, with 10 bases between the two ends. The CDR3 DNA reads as TGTGCCAGCAGTTATTTGGGAGACTACGAGCAGTACTTC. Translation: CASSYLGDYEQYF.

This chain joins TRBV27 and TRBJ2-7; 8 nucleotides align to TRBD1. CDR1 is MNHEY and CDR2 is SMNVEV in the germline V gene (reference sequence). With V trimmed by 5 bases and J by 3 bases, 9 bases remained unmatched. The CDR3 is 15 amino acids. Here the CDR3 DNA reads TGTGCCAGCAGTCCCGGGACAGGAATAGTCTACGAGCAGTACTTC. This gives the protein CASSPGTGIVYEQYF.

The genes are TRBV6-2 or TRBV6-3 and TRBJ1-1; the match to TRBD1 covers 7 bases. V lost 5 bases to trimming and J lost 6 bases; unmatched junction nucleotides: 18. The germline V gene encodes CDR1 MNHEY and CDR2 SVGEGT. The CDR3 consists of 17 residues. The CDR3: CASSNQGRQGNTAEAFF. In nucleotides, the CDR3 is TGTGCCAGCAGTAACCAAGGAAGACAGGGTAATACGGCTGAAGCTTTCTTT.

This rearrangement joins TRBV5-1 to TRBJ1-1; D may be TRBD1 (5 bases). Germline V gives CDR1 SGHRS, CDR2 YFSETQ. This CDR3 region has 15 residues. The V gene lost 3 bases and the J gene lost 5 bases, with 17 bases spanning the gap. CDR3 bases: TGCGCCAGCAGCTCCGAACCGGCAGGGAAGACTGAAGCTTTCTTT. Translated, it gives CASSSEPAGKTEAFF. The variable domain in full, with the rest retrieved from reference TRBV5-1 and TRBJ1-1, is KAGVTQTPRYLIKTRGQQVTLSCSPISGHRSVSWYQQTPGQGLQFLFEYFSETQRNKGNFPGRFSGRQFSNSRSEMNVSTLELGDSALYLCASSSEPAGKTEAFFGQGTRLTVV.

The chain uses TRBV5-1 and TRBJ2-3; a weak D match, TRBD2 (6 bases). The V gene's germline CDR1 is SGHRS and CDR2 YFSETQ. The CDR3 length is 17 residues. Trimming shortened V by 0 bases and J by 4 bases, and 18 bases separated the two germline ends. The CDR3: CASSLVLFRLASDTQYF. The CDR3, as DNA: TGCGCCAGCAGCTTGGTATTATTTAGGCTAGCGTCAGATACGCAGTATTTT. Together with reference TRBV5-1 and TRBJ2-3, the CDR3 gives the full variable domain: KAGVTQTPRYLIKTRGQQVTLSCSPISGHRSVSWYQQTPGQGLQFLFEYFSETQRNKGNFPGRFSGRQFSNSRSEMNVSTLELGDSALYLCASSLVLFRLASDTQYFGPGTRLTVL.

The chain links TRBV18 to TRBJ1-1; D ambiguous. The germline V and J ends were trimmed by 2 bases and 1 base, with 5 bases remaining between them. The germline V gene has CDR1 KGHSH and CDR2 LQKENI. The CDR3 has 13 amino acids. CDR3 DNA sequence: TGTGCCAGCTCACCAACATCGAACACTGAAGCTTTCTTT. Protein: CASSPTSNTEAFF.

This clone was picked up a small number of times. The CDR3 nucleotides read TGTGCCAGTAGTATAGATCACCGGGGTACCGAGCAGTACTTC. This translates into CASSIDHRGTEQYF. This chain joins TRBV19 and TRBJ2-7, with D maybe TRBD2 (5 bases). CDR3 size: 14 residues. V lost 0 bases and J 6 bases, leaving 12 bases between the germline ends. Germline CDR1 reads LNHDA; CDR2 reads SQIVND (reference sequence).

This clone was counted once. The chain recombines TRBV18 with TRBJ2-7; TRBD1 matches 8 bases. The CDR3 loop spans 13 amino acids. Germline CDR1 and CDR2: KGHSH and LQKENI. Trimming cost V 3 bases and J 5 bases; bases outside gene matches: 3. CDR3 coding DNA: TGTGCCAGCTCACCTCGACAGGGGAACGAGCAGTACTTC. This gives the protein CASSPRQGNEQYF.

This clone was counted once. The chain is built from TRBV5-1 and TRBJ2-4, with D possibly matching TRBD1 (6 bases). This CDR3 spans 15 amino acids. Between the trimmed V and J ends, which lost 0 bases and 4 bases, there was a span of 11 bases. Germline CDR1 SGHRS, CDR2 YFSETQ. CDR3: CASSLDIGTKNIQYF. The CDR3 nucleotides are TGCGCCAGCAGCTTGGATATAGGGACAAAAAACATTCAGTACTTC.

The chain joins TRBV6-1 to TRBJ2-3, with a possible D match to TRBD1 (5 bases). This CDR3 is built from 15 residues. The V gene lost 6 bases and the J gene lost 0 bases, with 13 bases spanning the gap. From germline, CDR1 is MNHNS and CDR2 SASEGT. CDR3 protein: CASSTPGFSTDTQYF. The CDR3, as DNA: TGTGCCAGCAGCACCCCAGGGTTTAGCACAGATACGCAGTATTTT.